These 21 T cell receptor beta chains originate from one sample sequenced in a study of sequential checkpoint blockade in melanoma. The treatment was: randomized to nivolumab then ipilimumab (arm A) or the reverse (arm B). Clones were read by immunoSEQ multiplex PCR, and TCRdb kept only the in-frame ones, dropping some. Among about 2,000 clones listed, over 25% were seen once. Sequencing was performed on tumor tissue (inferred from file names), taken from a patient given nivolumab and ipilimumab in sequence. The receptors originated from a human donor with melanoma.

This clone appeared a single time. CDR3 sequence: CASSLTGSEQYF. DNA of the CDR3: TGTGCCAGCTCTTTGACAGGGAGCGAGCAGTACTTC. The chain combines TRBV18 with TRBJ2-7; 7 bases are a match to TRBD1. Trimming removed 6 bases from V and 6 bases from J; junction bases left unmatched: 5. CDR3 length equals 12 residues. The germline CDR1 and CDR2 sequences are KGHSH and LQKENI.

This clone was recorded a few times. CDR3 DNA: TGTGCCAGCTCACCAACGGGGAGGGATACGCAGTATTTT. Translated: CASSPTGRDTQYF. The V call is TRBV18, the J call TRBJ2-3, with D tentatively TRBD2 (6 bases). The V end lost 2 bases, the J end lost 6 bases, and 9 bases lay between the germline ends. Germline CDR1 and CDR2: KGHSH and LQKENI. The CDR3 has 13 amino acids.

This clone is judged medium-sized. CDR3 in DNA: TGCGCCAGCAGCCCAGAAGGACAGCCTCGGGAGACCCAGTACTTC. As protein: CASSPEGQPRETQYF. The chain employs TRBV4-1 and TRBJ2-5; a weak D match, TRBD1 (6 bases). The ends were cut back, 4 bases at V and 5 bases at J, with 17 bases in the middle. The germline CDR1 and CDR2 sequences are MGHRA and YSYEKL. This CDR3 spans 15 amino acids.

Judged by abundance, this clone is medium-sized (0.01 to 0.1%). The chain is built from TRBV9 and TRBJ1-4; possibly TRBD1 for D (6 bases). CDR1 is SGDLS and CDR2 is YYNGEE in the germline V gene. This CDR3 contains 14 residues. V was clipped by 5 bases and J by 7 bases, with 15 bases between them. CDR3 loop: CASSARQEGEKLFF. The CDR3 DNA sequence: TGTGCCAGCAGTGCCAGACAGGAGGGTGAAAAACTGTTTTTT.

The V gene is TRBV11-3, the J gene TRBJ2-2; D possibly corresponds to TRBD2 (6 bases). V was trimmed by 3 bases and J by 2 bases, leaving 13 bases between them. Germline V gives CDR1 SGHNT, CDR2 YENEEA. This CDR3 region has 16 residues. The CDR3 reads CASSLAARENTGELFF. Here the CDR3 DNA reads TGTGCCAGCAGCTTGGCCGCGCGGGAAAACACCGGGGAGCTGTTTTTT.

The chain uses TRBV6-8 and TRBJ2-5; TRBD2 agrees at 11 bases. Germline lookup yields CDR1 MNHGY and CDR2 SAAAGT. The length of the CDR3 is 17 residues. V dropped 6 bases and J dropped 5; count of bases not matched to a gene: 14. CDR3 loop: CASSPFSGGAIRETQYF. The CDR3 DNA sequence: TGTGCCAGCAGCCCTTTTAGCGGGGGGGCGATTCGGGAGACCCAGTACTTC.

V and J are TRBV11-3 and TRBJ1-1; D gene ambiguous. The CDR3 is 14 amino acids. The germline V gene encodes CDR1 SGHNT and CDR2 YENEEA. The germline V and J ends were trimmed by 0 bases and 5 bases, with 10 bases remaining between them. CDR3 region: CASSLDQPGTEAFF. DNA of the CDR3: TGTGCCAGCAGCTTAGATCAACCGGGGACTGAAGCTTTCTTT.

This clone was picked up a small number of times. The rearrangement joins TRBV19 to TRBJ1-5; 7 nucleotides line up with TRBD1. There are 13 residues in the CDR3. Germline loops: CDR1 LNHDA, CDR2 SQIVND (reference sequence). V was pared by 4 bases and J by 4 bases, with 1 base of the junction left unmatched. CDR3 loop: CASSRQGNQPQHF. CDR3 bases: TGTGCCAGTAGTAGACAGGGTAATCAGCCCCAGCATTTT.

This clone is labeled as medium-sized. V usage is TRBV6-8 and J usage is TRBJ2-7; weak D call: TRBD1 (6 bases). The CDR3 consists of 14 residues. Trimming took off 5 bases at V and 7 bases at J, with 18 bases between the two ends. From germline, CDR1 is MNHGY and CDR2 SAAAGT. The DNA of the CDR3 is TGTGCCAGCAGTACGGGGACAAGGTTGGGGGAGCAGTACTTC. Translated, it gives CASSTGTRLGEQYF.

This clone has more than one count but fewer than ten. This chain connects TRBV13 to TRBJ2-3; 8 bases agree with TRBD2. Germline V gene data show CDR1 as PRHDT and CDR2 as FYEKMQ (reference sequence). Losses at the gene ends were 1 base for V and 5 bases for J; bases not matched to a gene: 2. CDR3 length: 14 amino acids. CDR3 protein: CASSLAGGQDTQYF. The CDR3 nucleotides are TGTGCCAGCAGCTTAGCGGGGGGGCAAGATACGCAGTATTTT.

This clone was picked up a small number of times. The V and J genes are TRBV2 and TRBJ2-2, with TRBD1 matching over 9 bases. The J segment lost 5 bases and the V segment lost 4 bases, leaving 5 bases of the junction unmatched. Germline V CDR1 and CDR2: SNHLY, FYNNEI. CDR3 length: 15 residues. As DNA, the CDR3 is TGTGCCAGCAGTGTCACAGGGGGCGGAACCGGGGAGCTGTTTTTT. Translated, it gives CASSVTGGGTGELFF.

CDR3 protein: CASSRRSKAGKNTGELFF. The CDR3 nucleotides read TGTGCCAGCAGCAGAAGAAGTAAGGCAGGGAAGAACACCGGGGAGCTGTTTTTT. The gene calls are TRBV11-3 and TRBJ2-2; possible D gene TRBD1, 5 bases. CDR1 is SGHNT and CDR2 is YENEEA in the germline V gene. CDR3 size: 18 residues. V was clipped by 5 bases and J by 1 base, with 20 bases between them.

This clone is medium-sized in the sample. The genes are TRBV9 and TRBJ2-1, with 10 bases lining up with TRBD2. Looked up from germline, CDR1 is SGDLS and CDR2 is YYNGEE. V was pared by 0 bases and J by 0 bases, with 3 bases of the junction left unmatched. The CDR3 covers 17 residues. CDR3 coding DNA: TGTGCCAGCAGCGTAGAGCGGGGGGGAAGCTCCTACAATGAGCAGTTCTTC. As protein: CASSVERGGSSYNEQFF.

DNA of the CDR3: TGTGCCAGCAGCATTCAGGGACAGGGGTTCAATGAGCAGTTCTTC. This codes for CASSIQGQGFNEQFF. The chain combines TRBV9 with TRBJ2-1; 10 bases line up with TRBD1. Germline loops: CDR1 SGDLS, CDR2 YYNGEE. After removal of 4 bases from V and 6 bases from J, the junction contained 7 bases not matched to a gene. CDR3 size: 15 residues.

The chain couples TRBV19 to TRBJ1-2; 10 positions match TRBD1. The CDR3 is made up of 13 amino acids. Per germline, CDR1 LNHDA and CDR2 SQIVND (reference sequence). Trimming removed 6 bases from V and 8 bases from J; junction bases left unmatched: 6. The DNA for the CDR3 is TGTGCCAGTAGCCCTGACAGGGGGCGAGGCTACACCTTC. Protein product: CASSPDRGRGYTF.

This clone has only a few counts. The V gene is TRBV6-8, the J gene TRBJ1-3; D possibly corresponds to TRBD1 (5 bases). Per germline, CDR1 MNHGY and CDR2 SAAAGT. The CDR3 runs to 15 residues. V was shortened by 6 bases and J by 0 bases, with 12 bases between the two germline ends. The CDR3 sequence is CASSPRGGSGNTIYF. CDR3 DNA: TGTGCCAGCAGCCCCCGTGGGGGCTCTGGAAACACCATATATTTT.

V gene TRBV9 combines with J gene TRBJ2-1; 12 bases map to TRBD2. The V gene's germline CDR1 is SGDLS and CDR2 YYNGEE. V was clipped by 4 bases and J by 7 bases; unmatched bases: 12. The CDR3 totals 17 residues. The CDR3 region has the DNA TGTGCCAGCAGCACCCCCTCTAGCGGGGGGGGAGGGAATGAGCAGTTCTTC. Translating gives CASSTPSSGGGGNEQFF.

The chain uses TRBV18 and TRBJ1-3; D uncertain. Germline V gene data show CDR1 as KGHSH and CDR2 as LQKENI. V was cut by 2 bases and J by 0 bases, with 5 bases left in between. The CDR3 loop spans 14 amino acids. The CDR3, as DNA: TGTGCCAGCTCACCAGACACCTCTGGAAACACCATATATTTT. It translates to CASSPDTSGNTIYF.

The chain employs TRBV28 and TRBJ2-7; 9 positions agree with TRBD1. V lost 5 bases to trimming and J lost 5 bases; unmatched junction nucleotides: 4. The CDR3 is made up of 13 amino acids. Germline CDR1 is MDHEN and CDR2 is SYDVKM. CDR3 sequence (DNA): TGTGCCAGCAGTGAGGACAGGGGCCACGAGCAGTACTTC. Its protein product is CASSEDRGHEQYF.

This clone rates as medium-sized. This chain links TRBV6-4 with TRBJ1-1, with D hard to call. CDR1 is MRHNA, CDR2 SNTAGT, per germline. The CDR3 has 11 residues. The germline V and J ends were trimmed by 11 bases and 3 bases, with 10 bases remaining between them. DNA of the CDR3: TGTGCCTCCCGCGGGGACACTGAAGCTTTCTTT. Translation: CASRGDTEAFF.

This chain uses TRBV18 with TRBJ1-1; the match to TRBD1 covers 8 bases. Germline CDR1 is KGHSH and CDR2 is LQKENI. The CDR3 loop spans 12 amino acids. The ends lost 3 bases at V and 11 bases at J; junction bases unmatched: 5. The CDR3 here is CASSPRTGYAFF. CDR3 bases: TGTGCCAGCTCACCCCGGACAGGGTATGCTTTCTTT. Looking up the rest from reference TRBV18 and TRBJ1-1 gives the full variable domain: NAGVMQNPRHLVRRRGQEARLRCSPMKGHSHVYWYRQLPEEGLKFMVYLQKENIIDESGMPKERFSAEFPKEGPSILRIQQVVRGDSAAYFCASSPRTGYAFFGQGTRLTVV.